This is a list of T cell receptor beta chains from one sample in a study of shared clonotypes between healthy human individuals. The table came from immunoSEQ multiplex PCR; TCRdb's copy has only in-frame clones and leaves some out. In the table there are 2 million or so clones, about 95% of which are singletons. Material for sequencing was naive CD8+ T cells sorted from blood. All receptors derive from a man aged 18 to 29 in good health. CDR3s include the opening cysteine and the closing phenylalanine or tryptophan. D genes are given only for firm matches. Clone size, where shown, is once, few, many, or a class for clones that have expanded.

d_call: -; v_call: TRBV7-9; clone_size: -; j_call: TRBJ1-2; cdr3_aa: CASSLEGGDPNYGYTF; cdr3_nt: TGTGCCAGCAGCTTAGAAGGCGGGGACCCTAACTATGGCTACACCTTC
d_call: -; v_call: TRBV6-1; clone_size: -; j_call: TRBJ2-7; cdr3_aa: CASSELPQGGHEQYF; cdr3_nt: TGTGCCAGCAGTGAACTTCCACAGGGGGGGCACGAGCAGTACTTC
d_call: TRBD2; v_call: TRBV5-1; clone_size: -; j_call: TRBJ2-3; cdr3_aa: CASSLASGTTDTQYF; cdr3_nt: TGCGCCAGCAGCTTGGCTAGCGGGACCACAGATACGCAGTATTTT
d_call: -; v_call: TRBV10-3; clone_size: -; j_call: TRBJ1-1; cdr3_aa: CAISESSRQVAEAFF; cdr3_nt: TGTGCCATCAGTGAGTCGAGCCGACAGGTGGCTGAAGCTTTCTTT
d_call: TRBD1; v_call: TRBV2; clone_size: -; j_call: TRBJ1-6; cdr3_aa: CASSEGDSNSPLHF; cdr3_nt: TGTGCCAGCAGTGAGGGGGACAGCAATTCACCCCTCCACTTT
d_call: TRBD2; v_call: TRBV10-3; clone_size: once; j_call: TRBJ2-5; cdr3_aa: CAISESGEGREETQYF; cdr3_nt: TGTGCCATCAGTGAGTCGGGGGAGGGGAGAGAAGAGACCCAGTACTTC
d_call: -; v_call: TRBV4-2; clone_size: -; j_call: TRBJ1-5; cdr3_aa: CASSPDRDSNQPQHF; cdr3_nt: TGTGCCAGCAGCCCAGACCGCGATAGCAATCAGCCCCAGCATTTT
d_call: -; v_call: TRBV21-1; clone_size: -; j_call: TRBJ2-1; cdr3_aa: CASSKSPGGSWRDSYNEQFF; cdr3_nt: TGTGCCAGCAGCAAATCTCCAGGGGGCTCGTGGCGGGACTCCTACAATGAGCAGTTCTTC
d_call: TRBD2; v_call: TRBV7-2; clone_size: -; j_call: TRBJ2-7; cdr3_aa: CASSLGLAGGPYEQYF; cdr3_nt: TGTGCCAGCAGCTTAGGACTAGCGGGAGGGCCCTACGAGCAGTACTTC
d_call: -; v_call: TRBV5-1; clone_size: -; j_call: TRBJ2-4; cdr3_aa: CASSLGAGPKNIQYF; cdr3_nt: TGCGCCAGCAGCTTGGGGGCAGGGCCCAAAAACATTCAGTACTTC